This T cell receptor (beta chain) comes out of a study of blood T cell repertoires in COVID-19. Trimming left V 7 bases short and J 1 base short, with 14 bases between. The germline V gene encodes CDR1 SNHLY and CDR2 FYNNEI. The CDR3 has 15 amino acids. TCRdb's copy holds only in-frame clones and misses some; the assay was immunoSEQ multiplex PCR. The sample holds roughly 290,000 clones, roughly 91% seen once. The sequencing input was peripheral blood. The receptor was isolated from a man younger than 45 with acute or convalescent COVID-19. This chain uses TRBV2 with TRBJ2-1, with a weak D call TRBD2 (5 bases). The CDR3 region has the DNA TGTGCCAGCAATCGCTCCGGGATGTCCTACAATGAGCAGTTCTTC. Its translation is CASNRSGMSYNEQFF.